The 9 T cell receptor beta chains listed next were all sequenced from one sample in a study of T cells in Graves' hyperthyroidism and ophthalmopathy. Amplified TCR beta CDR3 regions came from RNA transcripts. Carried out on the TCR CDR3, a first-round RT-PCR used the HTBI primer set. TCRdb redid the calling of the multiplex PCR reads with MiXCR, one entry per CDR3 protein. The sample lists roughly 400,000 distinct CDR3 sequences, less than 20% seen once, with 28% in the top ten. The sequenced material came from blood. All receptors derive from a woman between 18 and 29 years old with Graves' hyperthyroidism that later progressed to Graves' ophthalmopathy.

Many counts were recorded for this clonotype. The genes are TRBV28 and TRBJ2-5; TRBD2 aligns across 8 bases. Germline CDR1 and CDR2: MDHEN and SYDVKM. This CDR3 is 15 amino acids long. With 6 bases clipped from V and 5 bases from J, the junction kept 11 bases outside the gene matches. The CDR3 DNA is TGTGCCAGCAGGCCTTCCGGGACTAGGCTTGAGACCCAGTACTTC. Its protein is CASRPSGTRLETQYF.

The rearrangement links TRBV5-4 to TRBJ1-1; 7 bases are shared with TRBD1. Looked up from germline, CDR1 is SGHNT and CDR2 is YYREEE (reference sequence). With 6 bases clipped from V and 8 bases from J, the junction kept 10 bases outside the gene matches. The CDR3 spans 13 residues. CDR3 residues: CASNPGTDKEAFF. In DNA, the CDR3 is TGTGCCAGCAACCCCGGGACAGACAAAGAAGCTTTCTTT.

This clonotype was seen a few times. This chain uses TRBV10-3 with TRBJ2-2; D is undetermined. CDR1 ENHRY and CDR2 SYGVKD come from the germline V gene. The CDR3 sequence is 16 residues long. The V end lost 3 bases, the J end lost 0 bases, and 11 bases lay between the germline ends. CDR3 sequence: CAISESDRANTGELFF. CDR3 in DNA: TGTGCCATCAGTGAATCGGACCGCGCGAACACCGGGGAGCTGTTTTTT.

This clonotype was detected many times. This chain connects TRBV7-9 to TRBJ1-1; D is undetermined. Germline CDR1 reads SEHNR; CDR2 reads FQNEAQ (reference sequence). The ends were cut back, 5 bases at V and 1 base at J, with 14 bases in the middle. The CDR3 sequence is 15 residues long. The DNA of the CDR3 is TGTGCCAGCAGCCCCCAAAATCAAGCGAACACTGAAGCTTTCTTT. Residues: CASSPQNQANTEAFF.

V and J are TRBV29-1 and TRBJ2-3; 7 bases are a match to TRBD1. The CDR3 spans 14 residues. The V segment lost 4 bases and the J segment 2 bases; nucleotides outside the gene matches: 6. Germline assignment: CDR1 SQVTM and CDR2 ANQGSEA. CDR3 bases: TGCAGCGTTGGCCTTGGGACAGTCACAGATACGCAGTATTTT. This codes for CSVGLGTVTDTQYF.

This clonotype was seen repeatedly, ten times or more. CDR3 bases: TGTGCCAGCAGTTTATCGCGACTGGACGAGGAGCAGTACTTC. This translates into CASSLSRLDEEQYF. This rearrangement joins TRBV27 to TRBJ2-7; unclear D gene. The V gene lost 0 bases and the J gene lost 7 bases, with 13 bases spanning the gap. CDR1 is MNHEY, CDR2 SMNVEV, per germline (reference sequence). The CDR3 totals 14 residues.

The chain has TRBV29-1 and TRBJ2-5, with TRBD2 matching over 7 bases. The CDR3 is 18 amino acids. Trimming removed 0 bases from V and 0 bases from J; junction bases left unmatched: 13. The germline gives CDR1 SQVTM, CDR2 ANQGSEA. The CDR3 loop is CSVEERRRDYRYQETQYF. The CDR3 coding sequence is TGCAGCGTTGAAGAAAGGCGGCGGGACTACAGGTACCAAGAGACCCAGTACTTC.

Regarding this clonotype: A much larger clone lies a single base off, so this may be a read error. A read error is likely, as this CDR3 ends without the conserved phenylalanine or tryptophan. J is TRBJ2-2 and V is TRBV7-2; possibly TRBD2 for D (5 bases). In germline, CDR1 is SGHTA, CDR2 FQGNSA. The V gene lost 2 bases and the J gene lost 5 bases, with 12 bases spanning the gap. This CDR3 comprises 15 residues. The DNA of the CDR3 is TGTGCCAGCAGCTTATGGATGTCGGGAACCGGGGAGCTGTTTTCT. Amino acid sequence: CASSLWMSGTGELFS.

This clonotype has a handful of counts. The CDR3 loop reads CASSKHNKGGLAFSTDTQYF. CDR3 nucleotide sequence: TGTGCCAGCAGCAAACACAATAAAGGGGGACTAGCGTTTAGCACAGATACGCAGTATTTT. V is TRBV9 and J is TRBJ2-3; 10 nucleotides match TRBD2. CDR1 is SGDLS and CDR2 is YYNGEE in the germline V gene. The trim removed 4 bases at V and 0 bases at J, leaving 17 bases unmatched. The CDR3 is made up of 20 amino acids.